Sequencing of this T cell receptor beta chain was carried out in a study of T cell repertoires in cytomegalovirus infection. Findings of the study overall: Within the response measured ex vivo, HLA-C-restricted CMV-specific TCR beta clonotypes were dominant.

TCRdb redid the calling of the reads with MiXCR, one entry per CDR3 protein. Of approximately 1,000,000 distinct CDR3 sequences listed, approximately 32% were seen once; the top ten hold around 15%. With regard to this clonotype: Its antigen is not known.

The origin of this receptor is a human donor in good health (CMV status not recorded). Some clones in this sample may be carry-over from other donors' samples. Material: cultured CD8+ T cells from PBMCs, obtained from culture after CMV antigen stimulation.

CDR3 nucleotide sequence: TGCGCCAGCAGCCCTCTAAGGGACAGGTGGCGTGAAAAACTGTTTTTT. Translating gives CASSPLRDRWREKLFF. The chain links TRBV4-3 to TRBJ1-4; 8 bases align to TRBD1. Germline V gene lookup returns CDR1 LGHNA and CDR2 YSLEER. This CDR3 spans 16 amino acids. J gave up 7 bases and V 4 bases, and 11 bases lay outside the gene matches.